What follows are 29 T cell receptor beta chains derived from one specimen sequenced in a study of T cell responses to AZD1222 COVID-19 vaccine. The data were produced by immunoSEQ multiplex PCR, yet TCRdb's version contains in-frame clones alone and is incomplete. The sample consists of 100,000 to 150,000 clones, 90% of them appearing once. Sequenced material: peripheral blood, taken on day 0 of AZD1222 vaccination. The receptors come from an adult in good health.

The V and J genes are TRBV21-1 and TRBJ1-1. TRBV21-1 is listed as a pseudogene. The CDR3 contains 15 residues. For the CDR3, the DNA is TGTGCCAGCAGCAATCGAAAACCGGACCCTAATGAAGCTTTCTTT. Amino acids: CASSNRKPDPNEAFF.

The V call is TRBV6-6, the J call TRBJ1-5, with D possibly matching TRBD1 (6 bases). The germline V and J ends were trimmed by 5 bases and 5 bases, with 16 bases remaining between them. There are 15 residues in the CDR3. Germline V lookup: CDR1 MNHNY, CDR2 SVGAGI (reference sequence). CDR3 loop: CASSPNRDTDQPQHF. The DNA of the CDR3 is TGTGCCAGCAGTCCTAACCGGGACACCGATCAGCCCCAGCATTTT.

This chain's CDR3 is CASSVNSGSSTDTQYF. The CDR3 nucleotides are TGTGCCAGCAGCGTGAATAGCGGGAGTAGCACAGATACGCAGTATTTT. This chain connects TRBV9 to TRBJ2-3; 9 positions match TRBD2. The ends lost 2 bases at V and 0 bases at J; junction bases unmatched: 4. The CDR3 spans 16 residues. Germline loops: CDR1 SGDLS, CDR2 YYNGEE.

The genes are TRBV18 and TRBJ2-1, with D maybe TRBD2 (5 bases). The length of the CDR3 is 16 residues. The germline gives CDR1 KGHSH, CDR2 LQKENI. Trimming took 0 bases from V and 3 from J, leaving 12 bases between them. The CDR3 loop is CASSPPVRGFYNEQFF. The CDR3 DNA reads TGTGCCAGCTCACCACCGGTAAGAGGGTTCTACAATGAGCAGTTCTTC. The whole variable domain, remainder taken from reference TRBV18 and TRBJ2-1, is NAGVMQNPRHLVRRRGQEARLRCSPMKGHSHVYWYRQLPEEGLKFMVYLQKENIIDESGMPKERFSAEFPKEGPSILRIQQVVRGDSAAYFCASSPPVRGFYNEQFFGPGTRLTVL.

The genes are TRBV6-5 and TRBJ1-1; TRBD1 might be the D (5 bases). V was clipped by 8 bases and J by 1 base, with 8 bases between them. CDR1 and CDR2 (germline): MNHEY, SVGAGI. The CDR3 loop spans 12 amino acids. The CDR3 loop is CASQGANTEAFF. The CDR3 nucleotides read TGTGCCAGCCAAGGGGCGAACACTGAAGCTTTCTTT.

The chain links TRBV7-3 to TRBJ2-1, with TRBD2 as a possible D gene (7 bases). V lost 5 bases and J lost 3, with 17 bases in between. The germline gives CDR1 SGHTA, CDR2 FQGTGA. The CDR3 consists of 16 residues. The CDR3 DNA reads TGTGCCAGCAGCCCCCAGGGGCGGGAGTTCTACAATGAGCAGTTCTTC. This encodes CASSPQGREFYNEQFF.

V usage is TRBV3-1 (or the pseudogene TRBV3-2) and J usage is TRBJ1-5, with TRBD1 identical over 7 bases. J was trimmed by 0 bases and V by 3 bases; bases with no gene match: 2. The CDR3 covers 15 residues. In germline, CDR1 is LGHDT, CDR2 YNNKEL (reference sequence). In DNA, the CDR3 is TGTGCCAGCAGCCAGGGGACAGATAGCAATCAGCCCCAGCATTTT. Encoded protein: CASSQGTDSNQPQHF.

The chain couples TRBV5-4 to TRBJ1-2; D is uncertain. V lost 0 bases to trimming and J lost 4 bases, with 13 bases between them. The V gene's germline CDR1 is SGHNT and CDR2 YYREEE (reference sequence). CDR3 length: 15 amino acids. In nucleotides, the CDR3 is TGTGCCAGCAGCTTGGTTGGGCGCTCCCGCTATGGCTACACCTTC. This translates into CASSLVGRSRYGYTF.

This clone showed up just a few times. This chain uses TRBV15 with TRBJ1-1; 7 nucleotides align to TRBD1. The J segment lost 3 bases and the V segment lost 5 bases, leaving 12 bases of the junction unmatched. Germline V gene data show CDR1 as LNHNV and CDR2 as YYDKDF (reference sequence). The CDR3 is 16 residues long. This chain's CDR3 is CATSSGGTALYTEAFF. The CDR3 DNA follows: TGTGCCACCAGCTCTGGGGGGACAGCACTCTACACTGAAGCTTTCTTT.

This clone has more than one count but fewer than ten. The rearrangement uses TRBV5-1 and TRBJ2-7; D is undetermined. V was pared by 1 base and J by 7 bases, with 9 bases between. The CDR3 covers 12 residues. In germline, CDR1 is SGHRS, CDR2 YFSETQ. The DNA for the CDR3 is TGCGCCAGCAGCTTGTCGTATGGGGAGCAGTACTTC. This codes for CASSLSYGEQYF.

The chain joins TRBV6-8 to TRBJ1-6; D is possibly TRBD1 (5 bases). The CDR3 has 13 residues. V lost 2 bases, J lost 10 bases, and 9 bases lay in between. CDR1 and CDR2 from the germline V gene are MNHGY and SAAAGT. CDR3 sequence: CASSYGQGSPLHF. The CDR3 nucleotides read TGTGCCAGCAGTTACGGGCAGGGATCACCCCTCCACTTT.

V gene TRBV18 combines with J gene TRBJ2-7, with D perhaps TRBD1 (5 bases). The CDR3 covers 15 residues. Trimming stripped 0 bases from V and 3 bases from J, with 12 bases between. From germline, CDR1 is KGHSH and CDR2 LQKENI. The CDR3 DNA is TGTGCCAGCTCACCACCAAAGACAGCTAACTACGAGCAGTACTTC. Its protein product is CASSPPKTANYEQYF.

About this clone itself: A read error may account for a junction end that differs from germline. The chain couples TRBV12-5 to TRBJ2-1, with a tentative D call TRBD2 (5 bases). Germline V gene sequence: CDR1 LGHNT, CDR2 FRNRAP. The CDR3 runs 20 residues. The CDR3 loop is CASGLGREWARSSSYNEQFF. The CDR3 DNA reads TGTGCTAGTGGATTGGGTCGGGAATGGGCGCGGTCTAGCTCCTACAATGAGCAGTTCTTC.

The sample holds a few counts of this clone. CDR3 sequence (DNA): TGTGCCTGGAGTCCGACGGGGCTCCTCGGGCGAGCTTTCTTT. Translation gives CAWSPTGLLGRAFF. The chain has TRBV30 and TRBJ1-1; D may be TRBD1 (5 bases). V was pared by 2 bases and J by 10 bases, with 20 bases between. The CDR3 extends over 14 amino acids. Germline V gene lookup returns CDR1 GTSNPN and CDR2 SVGIG (reference sequence).

The chain couples TRBV19 to TRBJ2-1, with 7 bases matching TRBD2. Trimming at V came to 1 base and at J to 5 bases, leaving 23 bases not matched to a gene. Germline V gene lookup returns CDR1 LNHDA and CDR2 SQIVND (reference sequence). The CDR3 is 21 amino acids. The DNA of the CDR3 is TGTGCCAGTAGTATAGTCTCCTGGCTAGCGGAACCCCCTAACTTTAACAATGAGCAGTTCTTC. Translating gives CASSIVSWLAEPPNFNNEQFF.

CDR3 in DNA: TGTGCCAGTAGTATCCGACAGGGGACCGGAAACACCATATATTTT. This encodes CASSIRQGTGNTIYF. The rearrangement links TRBV19 to TRBJ1-3; 8 bases fit TRBD1. Germline V gene sequence: CDR1 LNHDA, CDR2 SQIVND (reference sequence). J was trimmed by 4 bases and V by 3 bases; bases with no gene match: 5. The CDR3 is made up of 15 amino acids. Drawing the rest from reference TRBV19 and TRBJ1-3, the complete variable domain is DGGITQSPKYLFRKEGQNVTLSCEQNLNHDAMYWYRQDPGQGLRLIYYSQIVNDFQKGDIAEGYSVSREKKESFPLTVTSAQKNPTAFYLCASSIRQGTGNTIYFGEGSWLTVV.

This chain joins TRBV28 and TRBJ1-2; D perhaps matches TRBD1 (6 bases). V lost 4 bases to trimming and J lost 0 bases, with 18 bases between them. Germline CDR1 MDHEN, CDR2 SYDVKM. CDR3 length equals 17 residues. The CDR3 region has the DNA TGTGCCAGCAGTTCTCGGACAGATCTCTCCTCTAACTATGGCTACACCTTC. This sequence encodes CASSSRTDLSSNYGYTF.

This chain connects TRBV7-6 to TRBJ1-4; D possibly corresponds to TRBD1 (6 bases). CDR1 is SGHVS and CDR2 is FNYEAQ in the germline V gene. V was shortened by 5 bases and J by 7 bases, with 17 bases between the two germline ends. This CDR3 comprises 15 residues. CDR3 protein: CASSLLGGSGEKLFF. The CDR3 coding sequence is TGTGCCAGCAGCCTCTTAGGGGGAAGTGGTGAAAAACTGTTTTTT.

The table lists this clone with a count of one. The CDR3 region has the DNA TGTGCCAGCAGTACCGGACAGGAAGCTTTCTTT. Its protein is CASSTGQEAFF. This chain joins TRBV6-5 and TRBJ1-1, with D possibly being TRBD1 (6 bases). V lost 5 bases and J 8 bases, leaving 9 bases between the germline ends. CDR1 and CDR2 from the germline V gene are MNHEY and SVGAGI. The CDR3 runs to 11 residues.

The chain couples TRBV29-1 to TRBJ2-2; D call uncertain. The germline CDR1 and CDR2 sequences are SQVTM and ANQGSEA. V was trimmed by 4 bases and J by 6 bases, leaving 12 bases between them. The CDR3 totals 13 residues. This CDR3 is CSVGSMFPGELFF. The CDR3 region has the DNA TGCAGCGTTGGTAGTATGTTCCCCGGGGAGCTGTTTTTT.

The chain employs TRBV6-1 and TRBJ1-2; tentative D call: TRBD1 (5 bases). This CDR3 has 14 amino acids. V lost 3 bases and J 4 bases, leaving 12 bases between the germline ends. The germline V gene encodes CDR1 MNHNS and CDR2 SASEGT. The CDR3 sequence is CASSETVTTYGYTF. The DNA of the CDR3 is TGTGCCAGCAGTGAGACAGTGACGACCTATGGCTACACCTTC.

This clone was counted between two and nine times. In nucleotides, the CDR3 is TGCGCCAGCAGCCAAGAAATTAGGGACTACCTAGATACGCAGTATTTT. Translation: CASSQEIRDYLDTQYF. This chain joins TRBV4-3 and TRBJ2-3; 7 bases are a match to TRBD2. The V and J ends lost 0 bases and 5 bases, in that order; junction bases with no gene match: 8. Germline V gene data show CDR1 as LGHNA and CDR2 as YSLEER. CDR3 length: 16 residues.

The chain uses TRBV5-4 and TRBJ2-1; 11 bases match TRBD1. The CDR3 is made up of 17 amino acids. V lost 4 bases, J lost 8 bases, and 14 bases stayed unmatched. Germline-derived CDR1 and CDR2 are SGHNT and YYREEE (reference sequence). The DNA for the CDR3 is TGTGCCAGCAGCCATCCGGGACAGGGGGAGAACCAGGATGAGCAGTTCTTC. Protein product: CASSHPGQGENQDEQFF. Filled out from reference TRBV5-4 and TRBJ2-1, the complete variable domain reads ETGVTQSPTHLIKTRGQQVTLRCSSQSGHNTVSWYQQALGQGPQFIFQYYREEENGRGNFPPRFSGLQFPNYSSELNVNALELDDSALYLCASSHPGQGENQDEQFFGPGTRLTVL.

The chain couples TRBV6-5 to TRBJ2-7; D unresolved. CDR1 and CDR2 from the germline V gene are MNHEY and SVGAGI. V lost 11 bases and J lost 4, with 21 bases in between. CDR3 length: 14 residues. CDR3 DNA sequence: TGTGCCTCACGATCATCCCACATCCTATACGAGCAGTACTTC. Amino acid sequence: CASRSSHILYEQYF.

The chain links TRBV5-1 to TRBJ2-3, with D possibly matching TRBD2 (6 bases). Germline lookup yields CDR1 SGHRS and CDR2 YFSETQ. This CDR3 comprises 13 residues. The V end was cut by 4 bases, the J end by 4 bases, with 10 bases between. The CDR3 spells CASSPGGADTQYF. CDR3 bases: TGCGCCAGCAGCCCCGGCGGGGCAGATACGCAGTATTTT.

This chain uses TRBV7-8 with TRBJ1-6; D perhaps matches TRBD1 (5 bases). V lost 4 bases, J lost 14 bases, and 18 bases lay in between. The CDR3 consists of 14 residues. In germline, CDR1 is SGHVS, CDR2 FQNEAQ. The DNA for the CDR3 is TGTGCCAGCAGCTACCCGGGACTTTTCGGGGCCCTCCACTTT. Its protein is CASSYPGLFGALHF.

This clone was seen a handful of times. The chain couples TRBV2 to TRBJ2-7; unclear D gene. Trimming cost V 6 bases and J 1 base, with 4 bases left between them. The CDR3 contains 11 residues. In germline, CDR1 is SNHLY, CDR2 FYNNEI. CDR3 nucleotides: TGTGCCAGCAGGCTTTCCTACGAGCAGTACTTC. It is translated as CASRLSYEQYF. Combining the CDR3 with reference TRBV2 and TRBJ2-7 gives the whole variable domain EPEVTQTPSHQVTQMGQEVILRCVPISNHLYFYWYRQILGQKVEFLVSFYNNEISEKSEIFDDQFSVERPDGSNFTLKIRSTKLEDSAMYFCASRLSYEQYFGPGTRLTVT.

J is TRBJ2-3 and V is TRBV7-2; 7 bases align to TRBD1. The CDR3 covers 16 residues. Germline values: CDR1 SGHTA, CDR2 FQGNSA. With 4 bases clipped from V and 5 bases from J, the junction kept 12 bases outside the gene matches. CDR3 bases: TGTGCCAGCAGCTCCCAGCCGGACAGGTTTGGAGATACGCAGTATTTT. Translation: CASSSQPDRFGDTQYF.

The rearrangement links TRBV28 to TRBJ1-5; 8 bases fit TRBD1. Trimming took 7 bases from V and 2 from J; bases not matched to a gene: 10. CDR1 and CDR2 from the germline V gene are MDHEN and SYDVKM. The CDR3 spans 16 residues. DNA of the CDR3: TGTGCCAGCACTGTTCCCGGACAGGGTCGCAATCAGCCCCAGCATTTT. This sequence encodes CASTVPGQGRNQPQHF.